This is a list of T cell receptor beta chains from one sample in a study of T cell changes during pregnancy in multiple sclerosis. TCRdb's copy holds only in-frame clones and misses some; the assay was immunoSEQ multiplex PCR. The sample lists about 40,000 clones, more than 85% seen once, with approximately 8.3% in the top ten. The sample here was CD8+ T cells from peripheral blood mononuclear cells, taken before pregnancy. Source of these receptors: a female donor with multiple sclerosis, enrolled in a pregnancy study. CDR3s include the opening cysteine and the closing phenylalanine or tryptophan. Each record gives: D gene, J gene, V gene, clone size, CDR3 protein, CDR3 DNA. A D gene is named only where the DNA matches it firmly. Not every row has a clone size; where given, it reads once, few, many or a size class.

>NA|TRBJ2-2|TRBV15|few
CATSGHRETGELFF
TGTGCCACCAGCGGGCACAGGGAAACCGGGGAGCTGTTTTTT
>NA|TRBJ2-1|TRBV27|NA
CASRTPNEQFF
TGTGCCAGCCGTACACCCAATGAGCAGTTCTTC
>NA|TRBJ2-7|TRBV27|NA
CASRYRLGNYEQYF
TGTGCCAGCAGGTATAGACTAGGAAATTACGAGCAGTACTTC
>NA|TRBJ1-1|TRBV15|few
CATHNRDRAEAFF
TGTGCCACTCATAACAGGGATCGGGCTGAAGCTTTCTTT
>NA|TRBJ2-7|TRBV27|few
CASSHRQFSYEQYF
TGTGCCAGCAGTCACAGACAGTTCTCCTACGAGCAGTACTTC
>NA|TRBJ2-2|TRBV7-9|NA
CASSPITGELFF
TGTGCCAGCAGCCCCATCACCGGGGAGCTGTTTTTT
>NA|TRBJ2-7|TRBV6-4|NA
CASIQHRVTIRYF
TGTGCCAGCATCCAACACAGGGTAACTATTAGGTACTTC
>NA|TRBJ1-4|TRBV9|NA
CASSVTGMDEKLFF
TGTGCCAGCAGCGTTACAGGGATGGATGAAAAACTGTTTTTT
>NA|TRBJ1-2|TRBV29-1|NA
CSVGDRGEYGNYGYTF
TGCAGCGTTGGAGACCGCGGGGAGTATGGAAACTATGGCTACACCTTC
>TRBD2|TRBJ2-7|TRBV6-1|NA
CASSIAARETDEQYF
TGTGCCAGCAGTATAGCGGCGCGGGAGACCGACGAGCAGTACTTC
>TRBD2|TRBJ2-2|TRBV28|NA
CASNKPGSGTSGSVRLDTGELFF
TGTGCCAGCAACAAGCCGGGTTCCGGGACTAGCGGGAGTGTTCGATTGGACACCGGGGAGCTGTTTTTT
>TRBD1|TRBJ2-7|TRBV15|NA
CATSRGTGADEQYF
TGTGCCACCAGCAGAGGGACAGGGGCGGACGAGCAGTACTTC
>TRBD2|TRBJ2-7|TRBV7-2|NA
CASTITTGGEQYF
TGTGCCAGCACCATAACTACGGGGGGCGAGCAGTACTTC
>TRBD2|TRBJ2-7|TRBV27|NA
CASSDDGGRRYEQYF
TGTGCCAGCAGTGATGATGGCGGGAGGCGCTACGAGCAGTACTTC
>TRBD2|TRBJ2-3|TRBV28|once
CASSLLSGISDTQYF
TGTGCCAGCAGCCTATTGAGCGGGATCTCAGATACGCAGTATTTT
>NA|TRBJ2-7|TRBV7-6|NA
CASSQNGQFEQYF
TGTGCCAGCAGCCAAAACGGACAGTTCGAGCAGTACTTC
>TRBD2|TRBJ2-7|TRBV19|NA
CASSIGGRSTGEQYF
TGTGCCAGTAGTATCGGCGGGAGGAGCACTGGAGAGCAGTACTTC
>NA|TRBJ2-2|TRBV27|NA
CASSPGGAGELFF
TGTGCCAGCAGTCCGGGCGGGGCCGGGGAGCTGTTTTTT
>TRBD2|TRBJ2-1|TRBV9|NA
CASSVEGLATNEQFF
TGTGCCAGCAGCGTAGAGGGACTAGCTACCAATGAGCAGTTCTTC
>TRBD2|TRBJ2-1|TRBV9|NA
CASSVRVAGGSSYNEQFF
TGTGCCAGCAGCGTAAGGGTAGCGGGAGGGAGCTCCTACAATGAGCAGTTCTTC
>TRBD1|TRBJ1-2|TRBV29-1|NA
CSVGYGRDRFSIGGYTF
TGCAGCGTTGGATATGGGAGGGACAGGTTTTCAATCGGGGGCTACACCTTC
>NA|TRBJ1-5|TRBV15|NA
CATSSPHELNQPQHF
TGTGCCACCAGCAGCCCCCATGAGCTTAATCAGCCCCAGCATTTT
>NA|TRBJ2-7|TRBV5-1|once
CASSSGIRIYEQYF
TGCGCCAGCAGCTCCGGGATTCGGATCTACGAGCAGTACTTC
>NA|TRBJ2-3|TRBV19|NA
CASSIAPRLTTTDTQYF
TGTGCCAGTAGTATAGCCCCGCGACTTACAACCACAGATACGCAGTATTTT
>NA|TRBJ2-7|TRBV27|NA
CASSLTRGPEQYF
TGTGCCAGCAGTTTAACGCGAGGGCCCGAGCAGTACTTC
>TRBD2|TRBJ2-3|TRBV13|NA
CASSLELAGAYTDTQYF
TGTGCCAGCAGCTTAGAACTAGCGGGAGCCTACACAGATACGCAGTATTTT
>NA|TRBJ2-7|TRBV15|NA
CATSRDWTADSYEQYF
TGTGCCACCAGCAGAGACTGGACTGCGGACTCCTACGAGCAGTACTTC
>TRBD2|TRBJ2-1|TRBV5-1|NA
CASSPYGTSDYSEQFF
TGCGCCAGCAGCCCTTACGGGACTAGCGACTACAGTGAGCAGTTCTTC
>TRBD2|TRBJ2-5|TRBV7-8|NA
CASTEAGGRQTQYF
TGTGCCAGCACTGAAGCGGGAGGTAGACAGACCCAGTACTTC
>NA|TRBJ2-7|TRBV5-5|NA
CASSLIAGLEQYF
TGTGCCAGCAGCTTGATTGCAGGGCTAGAGCAGTACTTC
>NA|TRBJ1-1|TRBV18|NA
CASSPPLNTEAFF
TGTGCCAGCTCACCACCGCTAAACACTGAAGCTTTCTTT
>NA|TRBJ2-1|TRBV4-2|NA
CASSQDLRGPDYNEQFF
TGTGCCAGCAGCCAAGATCTGCGGGGACCCGACTACAATGAGCAGTTCTTC
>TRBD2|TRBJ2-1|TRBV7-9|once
CASSLYRSSGRADYNEQFF
TGTGCCAGCAGCTTATACCGGTCTAGCGGGAGGGCTGACTACAATGAGCAGTTCTTC
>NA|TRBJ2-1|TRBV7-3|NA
CASSLDTYNEQFF
TGTGCCAGCAGTTTGGACACCTACAATGAGCAGTTCTTC